This is a list of T cell receptor beta chains from one sample in a study of CD8 T cells in Susac syndrome. TCRdb redid the calling of the immunoSEQ multiplex PCR reads with MiXCR, one entry per CDR3 protein. Of 300,000 to 350,000 distinct CDR3 sequences listed, roughly 94% were seen once; the top ten hold approximately 0.065%. Sequenced: CD4+ T cells from PBMCs. The receptor set was obtained from a human donor with multiple sclerosis. Both conserved end residues are part of each CDR3. The order of the fields is V gene, J gene, CDR3 protein.

TRBV5-1,TRBJ1-1,CASSSATVATAMNTEAFF
TRBV5-8,TRBJ1-2,CASRRLQNNYGYTF
TRBV7-2,TRBJ2-7,CASSSIEGEQYF
TRBV2,TRBJ1-5,CASSVSTWGSNQPQHF
TRBV6-2/TRBV6-3,TRBJ2-5,CASSLVGTKETQYF
TRBV7-8,TRBJ2-2,CASTTRGTGITGELFF
TRBV4-1,TRBJ1-5,CASSQVGQKSVGNQPQHF
TRBV7-9,TRBJ2-1,CATTGEPSYNEQFF
TRBV5-1,TRBJ2-3,CASRPSLGADTQYF
TRBV27,TRBJ2-1,CATSPRGSYNEQFF
TRBV5-6,TRBJ1-4,CASSRGYTTNEKLFF
TRBV6-5,TRBJ2-5,CASSYEAAGETQYF
TRBV5-1,TRBJ2-7,CASSPGASGIYEQYF
TRBV4-1,TRBJ1-1,CASSQAGHQNTEAFF
TRBV20-1,TRBJ1-6,CSARTSRGGSPLHF
TRBV11-2,TRBJ2-3,CASRGLAGGLRTDTQYF